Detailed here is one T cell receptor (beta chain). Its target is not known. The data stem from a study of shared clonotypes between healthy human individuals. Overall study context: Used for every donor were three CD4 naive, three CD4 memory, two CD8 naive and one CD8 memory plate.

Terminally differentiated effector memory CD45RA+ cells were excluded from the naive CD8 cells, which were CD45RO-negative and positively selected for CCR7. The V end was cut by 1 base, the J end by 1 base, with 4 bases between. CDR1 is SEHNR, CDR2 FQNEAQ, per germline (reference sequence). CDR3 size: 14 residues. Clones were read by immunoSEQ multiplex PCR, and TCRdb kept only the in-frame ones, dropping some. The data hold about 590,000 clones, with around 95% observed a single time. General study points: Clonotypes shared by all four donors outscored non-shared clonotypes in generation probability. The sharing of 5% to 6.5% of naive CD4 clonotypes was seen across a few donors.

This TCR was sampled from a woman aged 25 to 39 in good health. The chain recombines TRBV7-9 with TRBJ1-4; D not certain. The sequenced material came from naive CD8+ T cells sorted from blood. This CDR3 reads CASSLGGTNEKLFF. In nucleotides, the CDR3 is TGTGCCAGCAGCTTAGGGGGAACTAATGAAAAACTGTTTTTT.